These T cell receptor beta chains were read from a single sample in a study of blood T cell repertoires in COVID-19. The table came from immunoSEQ multiplex PCR; TCRdb's copy has only in-frame clones and leaves some out. The sample consists of 85,000 or so clones, about nine tenths of them appearing once. The source material was peripheral blood. These receptors were obtained from a man between 50 and 59 years old with active or convalescent COVID-19. The CDR3 runs from the conserved cysteine through the conserved F or W. D genes are given only for firm matches. Expanded clones get a size class; other rows say once, few or many, or leave the size out.

NA	TRBV30	NA	TRBJ1-4	TGTGCCTGGAGTAACGGGGGTTATGAAAAACTGTTTTTT	CAWSNGGYEKLFF
few	TRBV6-2/TRBV6-3	TRBD2	TRBJ2-3	TGTGCCAGCAGTTCGTACGGGAGGGCCTTCGAAGATACGCAGTATTTT	CASSSYGRAFEDTQYF
NA	TRBV27	NA	TRBJ1-2	TGTGCCAGCAGATCGAAGTTGAGTCCCTATGGCTACACCTTC	CASRSKLSPYGYTF
NA	TRBV10-3	TRBD1	TRBJ1-3	TGTGCCGCTTCGCAGGGGGACTCTGGAAACACCATATATTTT	CAASQGDSGNTIYF
NA	TRBV5-4	TRBD2	TRBJ2-5	TGTGCCAGCAGCCCGATTTGGACTAGCGGGATAGAGACCCAGTACTTC	CASSPIWTSGIETQYF
NA	TRBV19	TRBD1	TRBJ2-7	TGTGCCAGTAGTAATTCGCTCTCGACAGGGGGCATCTACGAGCAGTACTTC	CASSNSLSTGGIYEQYF
NA	TRBV3-1/TRBV3-2	TRBD2	TRBJ2-1	TGTGCCAGCAGCCAAGGCGCGGGGGGATCCAATGAGCAGTTCTTC	CASSQGAGGSNEQFF
NA	TRBV18	NA	TRBJ1-4	TGTGCCAGCTCACAGCTCCCCTTGACTGGAGGTGGAGAAAAACTGTTTTTT	CASSQLPLTGGGEKLFF
NA	TRBV18	NA	TRBJ2-6	TGTGCCAGCTCGTTACAGGGTACTGGGGCCAACGTCCTGACTTTC	CASSLQGTGANVLTF
few	TRBV4-3	TRBD1	TRBJ1-3	TGCGCCAGCAGCCAAGAGCCCGCGGGACAGGGCCGTATGGGCATATATTTT	CASSQEPAGQGRMGIYF
few	TRBV9	NA	TRBJ1-1	TGTGCCAGCAGCCTTTCGAGCGGGTTGAACACTGAAGCTTTCTTT	CASSLSSGLNTEAFF
NA	TRBV10-1	NA	TRBJ2-1	TGCGCCAGCCCGGCGTTTGGGCAGCAGTTCTTC	CASPAFGQQFF
NA	TRBV30	NA	TRBJ1-6	TGTGCCTGGAGCGCCATCCCAGGGTTGTCCTATAATTCACCCCTCCACTTT	CAWSAIPGLSYNSPLHF
NA	TRBV5-1	NA	TRBJ2-1	TGCGCCAGCAGCATGGACATTTACAATGAGCAGTTCTTC	CASSMDIYNEQFF
NA	TRBV10-3	NA	TRBJ2-3	TGTGCCATCAGTCCGGGACTCACAGATACGCAGTATTTT	CAISPGLTDTQYF
once	TRBV2	TRBD1	TRBJ1-3	TGTGCCAGCAACCAAGCGACAGGGGCTGGAAACACCATATATTTT	CASNQATGAGNTIYF
NA	TRBV6-6	NA	TRBJ2-3	TGTGCCAGCAGCCAAGGAGATTCTAGCACAGATACGCAGTATTTT	CASSQGDSSTDTQYF
NA	TRBV7-8	NA	TRBJ2-1	TGTGCCAGCAGCGTAGTAGGGGGCAATGAGCAGTTCTTC	CASSVVGGNEQFF
NA	TRBV10-1	TRBD2	TRBJ2-3	TGCGCCAGCAGTGACGGGGGGGATACGCAGTATTTT	CASSDGGDTQYF
NA	TRBV2	NA	TRBJ1-2	TGTGCCAGCAGTGAAGGTGTCAGGGCGATGGGCTATGGCTACACCTTC	CASSEGVRAMGYGYTF
once	TRBV3-1/TRBV3-2	TRBD2	TRBJ2-7	TGTGCCAGCAGCCCCGTGGTTGCGGGAGTCGACGAGCAGTACTTC	CASSPVVAGVDEQYF
NA	TRBV5-1	TRBD2	TRBJ2-3	TGCGCCAGCCGCCGGGACAGGGGGCCAGGACTAGCGGGAGGCCCCAGCACAGATACGCAGTATTTT	CASRRDRGPGLAGGPSTDTQYF
NA	TRBV4-3	NA	TRBJ2-1	TGCGCCAGCAGCCAATCTAGGCAGGGTTACAAGAATGAGCAGTTCTTC	CASSQSRQGYKNEQFF
NA	TRBV29-1	NA	TRBJ1-5	TGCAGCGCAAAAGAGGGGGATCAGCCCCAGCATTTT	CSAKEGDQPQHF
NA	TRBV27	NA	TRBJ2-7	TGTGCCAGCAGTAGGACACAGGATTCCTACGAGCAGTACTTC	CASSRTQDSYEQYF
few	TRBV4-1	TRBD1	TRBJ1-4	TGCGCCAGCAGCCAAGGGGACAGGACAAATGAAAAACTGTTTTTT	CASSQGDRTNEKLFF
NA	TRBV30	NA	TRBJ1-2	TGTGCCTGGAGTCACGGCAGGGGCTATGGCTACACCTTC	CAWSHGRGYGYTF
once	TRBV3-1/TRBV3-2	TRBD1	TRBJ1-6	TGTGCCAGCAGCCCGACAATAACGGGACAGGGCCTCCACTTT	CASSPTITGQGLHF